This is a list of T cell receptor delta chains from one sample in a study of gamma-delta T cells after stem cell transplantation. TCRdb redid the clone calls on the RT-PCR reads with CATT. The repertoire consists of 6,500 to 8,000 delta-chain clones, with more than 20% occurring once and the leading ten covering 18%. The sample taken for sequencing was gamma-delta T cells. The receptors were gathered from a human donor. It is not recorded whose cells these are; they may come from a transplant donor. Each CDR3 is given with its conserved first and last residue. D genes are given only for firm matches. Clone size, where shown, is once, few, many, or a class for clones that have expanded.

clone size	V gene	J gene	D gene	CDR3 protein	CDR3 DNA
.	TRDV2	TRDJ1	.	CACDTVDSTDKLIF	TGTGCCTGTGACACCGTGGATAGCACCGATAAACTCATCTTT
few	TRDV2	TRDJ3	TRDD3	CACDRLGDRAWDTRQMFF	TGTGCCTGTGACAGGCTGGGGGATCGGGCCTGGGACACCCGACAGATGTTTTTC
.	TRDV2	TRDJ1	TRDD3	CACDTVEGIPYTDKLIF	TGTGCCTGTGACACCGTTGAGGGGATACCCTACACCGATAAACTCATCTTT
few	TRDV2	TRDJ1	TRDD3	CACDAIPTGGYVPDKLIF	TGTGCCTGTGACGCGATACCTACTGGGGGATACGTGCCAGATAAACTCATCTTT
medium-sized	TRDV2	TRDJ1	.	CACVPVTVVPTPYADKLIF	TGTGCCTGTGTACCGGTCACGGTGGTCCCGACCCCGTACGCCGATAAACTCATCTTT
.	TRDV2	TRDJ1	.	CACDSIEGPEDKLIF	TGTGCCTGTGACTCCATTGAGGGCCCGGAGGATAAACTCATCTTT
.	TRDV2	TRDJ1	TRDD3	CACDDMKVRLGDGGLQKLIF	TGTGCCTGTGACGACATGAAGGTTAGACTGGGGGACGGAGGACTCCAAAAACTCATCTTT
.	TRDV2	TRDJ3	.	CACDESSADKTLSWDTRQMFF	TGTGCCTGTGACGAGAGTAGTGCTGATAAAACTCTCTCCTGGGACACCCGACAGATGTTTTTC
few	TRDV2	TRDJ1	.	CACDNVRPLRNTDKLIF	TGTGCCTGTGACAACGTACGCCCCCTTCGTAACACCGATAAACTCATCTTT
few	TRDV2	TRDJ1	TRDD3	CACDTVSVLGDTRKPDKLIF	TGTGCCTGTGACACGGTCTCAGTACTGGGGGATACCAGGAAGCCCGATAAACTCATCTTT
.	TRDV1	TRDJ1	.	CALGNWRPLPLIKEYTDKLIF	TGTGCTCTTGGGAACTGGAGGCCCCTACCACTGATCAAAGAGTACACCGATAAACTCATCTTT
medium-sized	TRDV2	TRDJ1	.	CACDTLSTPRIQADKLIF	TGTGCCTGTGACACTCTTTCTACCCCCCGTATTCAGGCCGATAAACTCATCTTT
.	TRDV2	TRDJ3	TRDD3	CASDTLRGDTDSWDTRQMFF	TGTGCCAGTGACACCTTACGGGGGGATACTGACTCCTGGGACACCCGACAGATGTTTTTC
.	TRDV2	TRDJ3	.	CACDRVGSWDTRQMFF	TGTGCCTGTGACAGGGTGGGTTCCTGGGACACCCGACAGATGTTTTTC
few	TRDV2	TRDJ3	TRDD3	CACDRTGGLSSWDTRQMFF	TGTGCCTGTGATCGGACTGGGGGTCTAAGCTCCTGGGACACCCGACAGATGTTTTTC
few	TRDV2	TRDJ3	TRDD3	CACDTGGIRPAWDTRQMFF	TGTGCCTGTGACACCGGAGGGATACGCCCTGCCTGGGACACCCGACAGATGTTTTTC
.	TRDV2	TRDJ1	TRDD3	CACDGLGDSYTDKLIF	TGTGCCTGTGACGGTCTGGGGGATTCGTACACCGATAAACTCATCTTT
.	TRDV2	TRDJ1	.	CACDTVTGTDKLIF	TGTGCCTGTGACACCGTGACTGGGACCGATAAACTCATCTTT
few	TRDV2	TRDJ3	TRDD3	CACDKLLGDIDTSWDTRQMFF	TGTGCCTGTGACAAACTACTGGGGGATATTGACACCTCCTGGGACACCCGACAGATGTTTTTC
.	TRDV2	TRDJ1	.	CACDTWGLEVTDKLIF	TGTGCCTGTGACACGTGGGGGCTAGAGGTAACCGATAAACTCATCTTT
few	TRDV2	TRDJ1	TRDD3	CACDALLGDTRLADKLIF	TGTGCCTGTGACGCCTTACTGGGGGATACGCGGTTAGCCGATAAACTCATCTTT
few	TRDV2	TRDJ3	TRDD3	CACDTEENWGIRRKGTWDTRQMFF	TGTGCCTGTGACACCGAAGAGAACTGGGGGATACGCCGGAAAGGGACCTGGGACACCCGACAGATGTTTTTC
few	TRDV1	TRDJ1	TRDD2	CALGDHPSLRNDKLIF	TGTGCTCTTGGGGATCATCCTTCCTTACGTAACGATAAACTCATCTTT
.	TRDV3	TRDJ3	.	CAVSSSGCSWDTRQMFF	TGTGCCGTAAGCTCCTCTGGGTGCTCCTGGGACACCCGACAGATGTTTTTC
medium-sized	TRDV2	TRDJ1	TRDD3	CACDTLGDKTDPDKLIF	TGTGCCTGTGACACACTGGGGGATAAAACGGATCCCGATAAACTCATCTTT